This T cell receptor (beta chain) originates from a study of identifying expanded T cells in peripheral blood. Notes on the study in general: Differentially abundant clones: roughly 1.2 between replicates, about 17 at about two weeks, 19 to 20 at four. Across healthy donors, higher total template counts meant significantly greater roughly two-week count variance.

TCRdb keeps only in-frame clones here, not all; method: immunoSEQ multiplex PCR. The sample has over 70,000 clones; around 89% are singletons. During the collection period, no donor immune events like infections were recorded. With respect to this clone: The antigen is undetermined.

The germline V and J ends were trimmed by 6 bases and 3 bases, with 15 bases remaining between them. Per germline, CDR1 SEHNR and CDR2 FQNEAQ (reference sequence). The CDR3 totals 15 residues. This rearrangement joins TRBV7-9 to TRBJ2-1; D remains ambiguous. Input material: blood. The receptor's source is a person between 18 and 70 years old in good health. CDR3: CASSRNLVIYNEQFF. The CDR3 DNA follows: TGTGCCAGCAGTCGAAACCTAGTGATCTACAATGAGCAGTTCTTC.